The present T cell receptor beta chain was sequenced within a study of radiation and T cells in renal cell carcinoma. Libraries were prepared by immunoSEQ multiplex PCR; TCRdb keeps only in-frame clonotypes and omits some of them. The sample holds around 170,000 clones; about 87% are singletons and the top ten take around 10%. Described time point: blood 4 weeks post-SBRT, at nephrectomy. Treatment meaning: 15 Gy SBRT to primary tumor, nephrectomy 4 weeks later. Nephrectomy followed 15 Gy stereotactic body radiation by 4 weeks. The patient's renal cell carcinoma had clear cell pathology. Trimming took 4 bases from V and 3 from J; bases not matched to a gene: 1. This CDR3 has 14 amino acids. Germline loops: CDR1 LNHDA, CDR2 SQIVND (reference sequence).

The chain links TRBV19 to TRBJ1-4; 8 bases are a match to TRBD1. The source was blood, collected from a patient whose treatment included radiotherapy and nephrectomy. This TCR was sampled from a woman aged 45 to 65 with renal cell carcinoma. For the CDR3, the DNA is TGTGCCAGTAGTACGGGACAGGCTAATGAAAAACTGTTTTTT. It is translated as CASSTGQANEKLFF.